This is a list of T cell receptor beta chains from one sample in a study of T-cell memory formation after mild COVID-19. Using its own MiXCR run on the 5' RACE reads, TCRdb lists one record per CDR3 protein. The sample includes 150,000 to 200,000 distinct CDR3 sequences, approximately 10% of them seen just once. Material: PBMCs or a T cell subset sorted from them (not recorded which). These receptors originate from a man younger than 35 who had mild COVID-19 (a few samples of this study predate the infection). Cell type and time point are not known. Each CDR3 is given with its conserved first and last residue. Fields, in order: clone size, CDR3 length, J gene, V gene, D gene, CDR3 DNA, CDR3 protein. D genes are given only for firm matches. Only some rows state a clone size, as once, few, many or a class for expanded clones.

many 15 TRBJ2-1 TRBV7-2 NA TGTGCCAGCAGCTCGGGAGCAGACTCCTACAATGAGCAGTTCTTC CASSSGADSYNEQFF
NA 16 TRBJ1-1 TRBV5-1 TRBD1 TGCGCCAGCAGCCGCCGTTCAGGGGGGGTGGGAACTGAAGCTTTCTTT CASSRRSGGVGTEAFF
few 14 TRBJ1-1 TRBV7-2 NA TGTGCCAGCAGCTTAAATGGGGCCGCCTCTGAAGCTTTCTTT CASSLNGAASEAFF
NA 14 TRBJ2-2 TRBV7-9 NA TGTGCCAGCAGCTTCCTGCGGGCTTCCGGGGAGCTGTTTTTT CASSFLRASGELFF
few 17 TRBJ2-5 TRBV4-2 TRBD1 TGTGCCAGCAGCCAAGCTATTTCCGGACAGGGACAAGAGACCCAGTACTTC CASSQAISGQGQETQYF
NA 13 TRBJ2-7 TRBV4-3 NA TGCGCCAGCAGCCAAGATTGGACCTACGAGCAGTACTTC CASSQDWTYEQYF
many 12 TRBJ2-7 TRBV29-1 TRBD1 TGCAGCGTTGTGGGACAGAAATACGAGCAGTACTTC CSVVGQKYEQYF
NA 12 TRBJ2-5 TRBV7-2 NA TGTGCAGTGGCGGGGGCAGGGGAGACCCAGTACTTC CAVAGAGETQYF
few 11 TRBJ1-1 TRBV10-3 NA TGTGCCATCACTGAAGGGCAGGAAGCTTTCTTT CAITEGQEAFF
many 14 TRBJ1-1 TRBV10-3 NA TGTGCCATCAGTGAGTCGGGCGGTACCACTGAAGCTTTCTTT CAISESGGTTEAFF
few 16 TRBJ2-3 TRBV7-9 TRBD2 TGTGCCAGCAGCTTCGGACTAGCGGGGGGGCAAGATACGCAGTATTTT CASSFGLAGGQDTQYF
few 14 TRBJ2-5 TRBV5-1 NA TGCGCCAGCAGCGTAGGGACGGCGGAGGAGACCCAGTACTTC CASSVGTAEETQYF
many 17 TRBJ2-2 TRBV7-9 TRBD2 TGTGCCAGCAGCTTAACAGCGGGGGCCTCGAACACCGGGGAGCTGTTTTTT CASSLTAGASNTGELFF
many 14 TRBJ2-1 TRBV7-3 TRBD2 TGTGCCAGCAGCTTAACCAGCGGGGGAGGTGAGCAGTTCTTC CASSLTSGGGEQFF
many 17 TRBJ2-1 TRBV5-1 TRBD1 TGCGCCAGCAGCTTGCGGTCCGGCAGGGGGCGAGGAAATGAGCAGTTCTTC CASSLRSGRGRGNEQFF